Following are 16 T cell receptor beta chains from one sample sequenced in a study of cytomegalovirus exposure and HLA in healthy donors. Amplification used 60 Vbeta primers and 13 Jbeta primers. The data were produced by immunoSEQ multiplex PCR, yet TCRdb's version contains in-frame clones alone and is incomplete. Seen here are fewer than 250,000 clones, approximately 80% observed once, and the top ten hold 2.5% to 3.5%. The sample was PBMCs. These receptor sequences come from a young man in good health and CMV-seronegative.

The chain links TRBV5-1 to TRBJ2-3, with 14 bases identical to TRBD2. The CDR3 sequence is 18 residues long. J gave up 3 bases and V 3 bases, and 9 bases lay outside the gene matches. CDR1 is SGHRS and CDR2 is YFSETQ in the germline V gene. In DNA, the CDR3 is TGCGCCAGCAGCTCTAAGACTAGCGGGGGGGACGAAACAGATACGCAGTATTTT. Its translation: CASSSKTSGGDETDTQYF.

V gene TRBV9 combines with J gene TRBJ1-2; 11 nucleotides match TRBD1. This CDR3 contains 18 residues. Per the germline V gene, CDR1 is SGDLS and CDR2 is YYNGEE. Trimming removed 3 bases from V and 2 bases from J; junction bases left unmatched: 12. The CDR3 coding sequence is TGTGCCAGCAGCGCGCGGACAGGGGGCGCATCTCGCAACTATGGCTACACCTTC. Amino acid sequence: CASSARTGGASRNYGYTF.

The chain recombines TRBV6-6 with TRBJ2-1; the D gene is possibly TRBD2 (6 bases). Trimming cost V 10 bases and J 16 bases, with 23 bases left between them. The CDR3 is 12 amino acids. Germline CDR1 and CDR2: MNHNY and SVGAGI (reference sequence). CDR3 sequence (DNA): TGTGCCACCCGCCCGATGGAGGGCCTAATCTTCTTC. Translated, it gives CATRPMEGLIFF.

The rearrangement joins TRBV6-6 to TRBJ2-3; tentatively, D is TRBD1 (6 bases). The CDR3 has 16 amino acids. Trimming took 4 bases from V and 3 from J, leaving 17 bases between them. From germline, CDR1 is MNHNY and CDR2 SVGAGI (reference sequence). The CDR3 loop reads CASSSQKGQTTDTQYF. In DNA form, the CDR3 reads TGTGCCAGCAGTTCACAAAAAGGACAGACAACAGATACGCAGTATTTT.

The J gene is TRBJ2-7, the V gene TRBV7-2; D is perhaps TRBD1 (5 bases). V was clipped by 1 base and J by 3 bases, with 10 bases between them. This CDR3 spans 14 amino acids. Looked up from germline, CDR1 is SGHTA and CDR2 is FQGNSA. For the CDR3, the DNA is TGTGCCAGCAGCTTAGAAAACAGGTTCTACGAGCAGTACTTC. Amino acids: CASSLENRFYEQYF. Using reference TRBV7-2 and TRBJ2-7 for the parts outside the CDR3, the full variable domain is GAGVSQSPSNKVTEKGKDVELRCDPISGHTALYWYRQSLGQGLEFLIYFQGNSAPDKSGLPSDRFSAERTGGSVSTLTIQRTQQEDSAVYLCASSLENRFYEQYFGPGTRLTVT.

This chain connects TRBV4-3 to TRBJ2-5, with 10 nucleotides matching TRBD2. This CDR3 contains 15 residues. Germline CDR1 LGHNA, CDR2 YSLEER. J was trimmed by 6 bases and V by 1 base; bases with no gene match: 5. In nucleotides, the CDR3 is TGCGCCAGCAGCCAAGGGCTAGCGGGGGATCAGACCCAGTACTTC. This codes for CASSQGLAGDQTQYF.

This clone was seen a handful of times. The chain carries TRBV21-1 and TRBJ1-1; the table calls TRBD1, which could not be checked here. TRBV21-1 constitutes a pseudogene. The CDR3 extends over 16 amino acids. As DNA, the CDR3 is TGTGCCAGCAGCAACGGACCCGGGACAGGGAAGACTGAAGCTTTCTTT. It yields the protein CASSNGPGTGKTEAFF.

This CDR3 reads CASALGGQGTDTQYF. In nucleotides, the CDR3 is TGTGCTAGTGCCCTCGGAGGACAGGGTACAGATACGCAGTATTTT. The chain joins TRBV12-5 to TRBJ2-3, with 8 bases aligning to TRBD1. V gave up 7 bases and J gave up 3 bases; unmatched junction bases: 9. Germline assignment: CDR1 LGHNT and CDR2 FRNRAP. This CDR3 contains 15 residues.

V usage is TRBV28 and J usage is TRBJ1-5, with 7 bases that match TRBD1. Germline-derived CDR1 and CDR2 are MDHEN and SYDVKM. The CDR3 consists of 15 residues. With V trimmed by 5 bases and J by 7 bases, 11 bases remained unmatched. DNA for the CDR3: TGTGCCAGCAGTCCGACGACAGGGTTAGGGCAGCCCCAGCATTTT. This translates into CASSPTTGLGQPQHF.

The rearrangement joins TRBV28 to TRBJ1-5; D gene unclear. This CDR3 region has 13 residues. The germline CDR1 and CDR2 sequences are MDHEN and SYDVKM. CDR3 protein: CGAGTYSNQPQHF. CDR3 in DNA: TGTGGGGCCGGAACATATAGCAATCAGCCCCAGCATTTT.

The chain uses TRBV7-8 and TRBJ2-7; 10 bases agree with TRBD1. Losses at the gene ends were 5 bases for V and 3 bases for J; bases not matched to a gene: 13. Germline loops: CDR1 SGHVS, CDR2 FQNEAQ. This CDR3 comprises 17 residues. The CDR3 reads CASSTLRDRGSGYEQYF. Here the CDR3 DNA reads TGTGCCAGCAGCACCCTCCGGGACAGGGGATCAGGCTACGAGCAGTACTTC.

This clone was detected once. V usage is TRBV5-1 and J usage is TRBJ2-5, with 7 bases identical to TRBD1. The J call is doubtful: the DNA matches TRBJ2-7 better. Germline CDR1 SGHRS, CDR2 YFSETQ. The CDR3 spans 13 residues. The CDR3 sequence is CASNRDSKNEQYF. Written as DNA, the CDR3 is TGCGCCAGCAACCGGGACAGCAAGAACGAGCAGTACTTC.

The rearrangement uses TRBV5-4 and TRBJ2-6; D possibly corresponds to TRBD2 (6 bases). The CDR3 spans 16 residues. Germline V gives CDR1 SGHNT, CDR2 YYREEE (reference sequence). Between the trimmed V and J ends, which lost 0 bases and 2 bases, there was a span of 9 bases. The CDR3 is CASSLGRGAGANVLTF. CDR3 DNA: TGTGCCAGCAGCTTGGGGAGGGGCGCTGGGGCCAACGTCCTGACTTTC.

The rearrangement links TRBV5-1 to TRBJ2-7; TRBD2 might be the D (5 bases). Germline V gene sequence: CDR1 SGHRS, CDR2 YFSETQ. This CDR3 is 14 amino acids long. V was trimmed by 0 bases and J by 1 base, leaving 8 bases between them. The CDR3 here is CASSLGGVSYEQYF. CDR3 nucleotide sequence: TGCGCCAGCAGCTTGGGGGGAGTTTCCTACGAGCAGTACTTC.

This rearrangement joins TRBV15 to TRBJ2-1; the D is unclear. Germline CDR1 reads LNHNV; CDR2 reads YYDKDF (reference sequence). The CDR3 is 13 residues long. Trimming took 5 bases from V and 3 from J, leaving 8 bases between them. The CDR3 protein is CATSGGSYNEQFF. The CDR3 DNA sequence: TGTGCCACCAGCGGCGGAAGCTACAATGAGCAGTTCTTC.

This chain uses TRBV4-3 with TRBJ2-7, with TRBD2 identical over 11 bases. Germline assignment: CDR1 LGHNA and CDR2 YSLEER. The CDR3 is 16 amino acids. V gave up 1 base and J gave up 4 bases; unmatched junction bases: 6. The CDR3 loop reads CASSQAGTSGGYEQYF. The CDR3 region has the DNA TGCGCCAGCAGCCAAGCAGGTACTAGCGGGGGTTACGAGCAGTACTTC.